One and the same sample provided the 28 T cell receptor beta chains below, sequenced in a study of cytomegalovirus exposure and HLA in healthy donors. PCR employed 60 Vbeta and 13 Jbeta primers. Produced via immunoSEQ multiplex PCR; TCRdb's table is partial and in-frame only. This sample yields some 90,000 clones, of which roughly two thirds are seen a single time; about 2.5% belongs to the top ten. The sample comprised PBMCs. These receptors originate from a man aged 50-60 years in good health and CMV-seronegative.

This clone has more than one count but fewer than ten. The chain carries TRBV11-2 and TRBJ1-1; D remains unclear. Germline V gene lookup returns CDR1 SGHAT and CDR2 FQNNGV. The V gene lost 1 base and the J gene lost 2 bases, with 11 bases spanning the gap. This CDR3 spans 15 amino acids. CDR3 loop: CASSLGLVRNTEAFF. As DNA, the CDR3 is TGTGCCAGCAGCTTAGGGCTGGTTCGTAACACTGAAGCTTTCTTT. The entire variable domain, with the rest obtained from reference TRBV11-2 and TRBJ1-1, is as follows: EAGVAQSPRYKIIEKRQSVAFWCNPISGHATLYWYQQILGQGPKLLIQFQNNGVVDDSQLPKDRFSAERLKGVDSTLKIQPAKLEDSAVYLCASSLGLVRNTEAFFGQGTRLTVV.

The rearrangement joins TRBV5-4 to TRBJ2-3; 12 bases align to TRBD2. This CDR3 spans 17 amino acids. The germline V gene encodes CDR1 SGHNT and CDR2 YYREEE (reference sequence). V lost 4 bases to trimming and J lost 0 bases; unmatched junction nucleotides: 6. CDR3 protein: CASSIKLAGGSTDTQYF. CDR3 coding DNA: TGTGCCAGCAGCATCAAACTAGCGGGGGGTAGCACAGATACGCAGTATTTT.

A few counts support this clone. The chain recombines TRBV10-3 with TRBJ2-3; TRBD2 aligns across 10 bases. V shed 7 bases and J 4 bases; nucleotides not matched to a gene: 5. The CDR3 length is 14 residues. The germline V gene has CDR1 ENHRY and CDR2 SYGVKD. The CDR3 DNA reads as TGTGCCATCAAGGGGCTAGCGGGGGCAGATACGCAGTATTTT. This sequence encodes CAIKGLAGADTQYF.

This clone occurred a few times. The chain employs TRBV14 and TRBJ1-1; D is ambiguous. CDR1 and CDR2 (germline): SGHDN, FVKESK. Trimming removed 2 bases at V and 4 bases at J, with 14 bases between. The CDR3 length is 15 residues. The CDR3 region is CASSQIVSAGTEAFF. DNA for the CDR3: TGTGCCAGCAGCCAAATAGTGTCAGCGGGCACTGAAGCTTTCTTT.

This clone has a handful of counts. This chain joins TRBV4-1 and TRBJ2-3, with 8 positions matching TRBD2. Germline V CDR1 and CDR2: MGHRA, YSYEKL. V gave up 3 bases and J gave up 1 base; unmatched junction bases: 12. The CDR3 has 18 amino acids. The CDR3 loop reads CASSQAGTSVGGTDTQYF. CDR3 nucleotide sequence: TGCGCCAGCAGCCAGGCCGGGACTAGTGTCGGTGGCACAGATACGCAGTATTTT.

The CDR3 DNA is TGTGCCAGCAGCCAAGGGGGGGACGAGCAGTACTTC. This sequence encodes CASSQGGDEQYF. The rearrangement links TRBV4-2 to TRBJ2-7; TRBD2 might be the D (6 bases). V lost 1 base, J lost 5 bases, and 6 bases lay in between. Germline loops: CDR1 LGHNA, CDR2 YNFKEQ. This CDR3 comprises 12 residues.

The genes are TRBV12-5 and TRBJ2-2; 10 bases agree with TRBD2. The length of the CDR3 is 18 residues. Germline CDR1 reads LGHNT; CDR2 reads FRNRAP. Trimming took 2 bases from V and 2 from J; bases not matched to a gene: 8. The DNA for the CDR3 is TGTGCTAGTGGTTTGCAACCGGGGACTAGCGTAAACACCGGGGAGCTGTTTTTT. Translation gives CASGLQPGTSVNTGELFF.

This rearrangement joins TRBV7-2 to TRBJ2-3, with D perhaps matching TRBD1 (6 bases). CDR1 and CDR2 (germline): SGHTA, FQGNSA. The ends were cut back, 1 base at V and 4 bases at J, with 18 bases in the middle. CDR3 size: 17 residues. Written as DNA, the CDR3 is TGTGCCAGCAGCTTAGTCGCCGGGAACAGGGTCGCAGATACGCAGTATTTT. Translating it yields CASSLVAGNRVADTQYF.

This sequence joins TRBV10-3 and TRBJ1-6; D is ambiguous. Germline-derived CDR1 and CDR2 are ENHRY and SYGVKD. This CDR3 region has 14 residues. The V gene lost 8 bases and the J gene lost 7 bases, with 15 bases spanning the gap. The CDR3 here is CAISAGEGNSPLHF. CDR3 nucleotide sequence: TGTGCCATCTCGGCCGGGGAAGGAAATTCACCCCTCCACTTT.

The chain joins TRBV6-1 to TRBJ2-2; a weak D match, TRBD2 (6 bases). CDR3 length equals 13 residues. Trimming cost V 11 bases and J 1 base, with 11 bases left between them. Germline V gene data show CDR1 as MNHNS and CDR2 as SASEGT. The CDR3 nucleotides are TGTGCCGAAGCGCGGGAGAACACCGGGGAGCTGTTTTTT. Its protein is CAEARENTGELFF.

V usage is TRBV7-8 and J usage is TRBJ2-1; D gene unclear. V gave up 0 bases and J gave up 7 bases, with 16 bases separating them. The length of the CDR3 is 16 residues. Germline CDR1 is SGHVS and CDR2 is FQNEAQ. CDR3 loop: CASSLARWLPVNEQFF. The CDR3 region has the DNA TGTGCCAGCAGCTTAGCGCGGTGGCTTCCTGTGAATGAGCAGTTCTTC.

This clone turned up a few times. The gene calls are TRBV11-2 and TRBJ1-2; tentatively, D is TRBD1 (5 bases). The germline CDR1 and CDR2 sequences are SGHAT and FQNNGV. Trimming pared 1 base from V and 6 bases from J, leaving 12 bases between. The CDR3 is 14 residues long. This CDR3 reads CASSLGGGRDGYTF. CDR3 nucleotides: TGTGCCAGCAGCTTAGGGGGCGGGAGGGATGGCTACACCTTC.

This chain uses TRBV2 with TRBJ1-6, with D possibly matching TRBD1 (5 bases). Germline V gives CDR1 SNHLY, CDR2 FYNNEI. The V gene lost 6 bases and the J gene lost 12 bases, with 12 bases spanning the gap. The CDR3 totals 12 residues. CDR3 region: CASRRPGGPLHF. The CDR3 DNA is TGTGCCAGCAGAAGGCCGGGGGGACCCCTCCACTTT.

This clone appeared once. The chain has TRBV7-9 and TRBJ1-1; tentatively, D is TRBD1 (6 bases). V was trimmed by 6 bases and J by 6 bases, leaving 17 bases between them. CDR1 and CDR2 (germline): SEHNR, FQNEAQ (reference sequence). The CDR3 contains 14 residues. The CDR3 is CASRPGTPPPEAFF. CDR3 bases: TGTGCCAGCAGGCCTGGGACACCTCCCCCTGAAGCTTTCTTT.

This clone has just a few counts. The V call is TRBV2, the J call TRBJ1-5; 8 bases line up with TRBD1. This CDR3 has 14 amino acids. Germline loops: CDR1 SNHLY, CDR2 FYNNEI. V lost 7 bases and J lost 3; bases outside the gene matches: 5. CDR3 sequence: CASKRTGNNQPQHF. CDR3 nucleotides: TGTGCCAGCAAGAGGACAGGGAACAATCAGCCCCAGCATTTT.

The CDR3, as DNA: TGTGCCACCAAGACTAGCGGGGGGTCTTACAATGAGCAGTTCTTC. Translated, it gives CATKTSGGSYNEQFF. The V and J genes are TRBV6-1 and TRBJ2-1; 13 bases match TRBD2. The CDR3 loop spans 15 amino acids. Germline CDR1 is MNHNS and CDR2 is SASEGT. V lost 10 bases and J lost 4; bases outside the gene matches: 7.

The CDR3 sequence: CARASEGYEQYF. The CDR3 DNA reads as TGTGCCAGGGCTAGTGAGGGCTACGAGCAGTACTTC. This chain connects TRBV6-5 to TRBJ2-5; tentatively, D is TRBD2 (5 bases). The J call may be mistaken, given a closer DNA end match to TRBJ2-7. Germline lookup yields CDR1 MNHEY and CDR2 SVGAGI. There are 12 residues in the CDR3.

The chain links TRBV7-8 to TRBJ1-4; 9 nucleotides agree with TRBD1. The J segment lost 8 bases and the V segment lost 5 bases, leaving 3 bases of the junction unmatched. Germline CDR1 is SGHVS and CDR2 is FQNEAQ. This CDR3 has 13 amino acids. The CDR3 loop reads CASSRDRAEKLFF. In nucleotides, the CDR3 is TGTGCCAGCAGCCGGGACAGGGCCGAAAAACTGTTTTTT. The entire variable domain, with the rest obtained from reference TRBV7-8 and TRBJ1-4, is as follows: GAGVSQSPRYKVAKRGQDVALRCDPISGHVSLFWYQQALGQGPEFLTYFQNEAQLDKSGLPSDRFFAERPEGSVSTLKIQRTQQEDSAVYLCASSRDRAEKLFFGSGTQLSVL.

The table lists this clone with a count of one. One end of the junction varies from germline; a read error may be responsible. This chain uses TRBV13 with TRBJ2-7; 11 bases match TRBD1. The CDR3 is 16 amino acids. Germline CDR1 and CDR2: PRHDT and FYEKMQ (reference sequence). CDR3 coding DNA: TGTGCCAGCAATCGATACGATAGGACAGGGGGCTACGGGCAGTACTTC. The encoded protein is CASNRYDRTGGYGQYF.

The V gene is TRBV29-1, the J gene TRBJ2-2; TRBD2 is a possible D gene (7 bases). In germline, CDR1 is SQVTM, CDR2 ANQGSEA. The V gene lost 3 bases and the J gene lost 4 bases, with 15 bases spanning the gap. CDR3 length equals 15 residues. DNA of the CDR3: TGCAGCGTTGAGGCCGGGGGGCGGGCCACCGGGGAGCTGTTTTTT. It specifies CSVEAGGRATGELFF.

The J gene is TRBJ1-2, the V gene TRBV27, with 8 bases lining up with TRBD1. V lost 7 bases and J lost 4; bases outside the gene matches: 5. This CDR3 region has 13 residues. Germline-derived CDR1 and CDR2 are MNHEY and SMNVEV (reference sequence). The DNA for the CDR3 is TGTGCCAGCAACTCAGGGGGCGGCTATGGCTACACCTTC. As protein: CASNSGGGYGYTF.

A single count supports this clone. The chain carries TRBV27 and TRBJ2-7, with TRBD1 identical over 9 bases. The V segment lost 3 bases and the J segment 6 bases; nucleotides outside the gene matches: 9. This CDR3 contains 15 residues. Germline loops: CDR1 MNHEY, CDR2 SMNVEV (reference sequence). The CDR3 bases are TGTGCCAGCAGTTTCCGCGGGACAGGGCTCTCCGAGCAGTACTTC. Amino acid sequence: CASSFRGTGLSEQYF.

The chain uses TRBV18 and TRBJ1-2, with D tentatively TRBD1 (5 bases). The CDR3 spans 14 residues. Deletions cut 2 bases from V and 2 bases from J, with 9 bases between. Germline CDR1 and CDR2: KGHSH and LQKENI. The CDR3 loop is CASSPGADNYGYTF. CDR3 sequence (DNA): TGTGCCAGCTCACCAGGGGCAGACAACTATGGCTACACCTTC.

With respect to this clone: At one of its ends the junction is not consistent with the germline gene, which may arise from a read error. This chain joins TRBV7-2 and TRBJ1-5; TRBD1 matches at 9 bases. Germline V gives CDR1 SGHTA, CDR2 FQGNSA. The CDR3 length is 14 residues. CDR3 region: CASSDTGGPQSQHF. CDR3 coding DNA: TGTGCCAGCAGTGATACAGGGGGCCCTCAGTCCCAGCATTTT.

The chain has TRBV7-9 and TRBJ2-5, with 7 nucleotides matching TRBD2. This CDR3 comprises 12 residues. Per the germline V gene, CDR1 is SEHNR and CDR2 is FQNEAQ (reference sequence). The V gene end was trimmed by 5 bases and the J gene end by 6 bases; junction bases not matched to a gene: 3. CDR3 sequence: CASSPGGKTQYF. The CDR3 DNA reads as TGTGCCAGCAGCCCCGGGGGGAAGACCCAGTACTTC.

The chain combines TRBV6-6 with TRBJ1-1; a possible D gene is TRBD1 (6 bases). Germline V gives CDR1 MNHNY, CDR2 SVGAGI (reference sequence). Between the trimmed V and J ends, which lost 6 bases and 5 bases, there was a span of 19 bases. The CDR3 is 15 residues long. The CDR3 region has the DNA TGTGCCAGCAGACCGCAGCAGGGGAGTTTGACTGAAGCTTTCTTT. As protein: CASRPQQGSLTEAFF.

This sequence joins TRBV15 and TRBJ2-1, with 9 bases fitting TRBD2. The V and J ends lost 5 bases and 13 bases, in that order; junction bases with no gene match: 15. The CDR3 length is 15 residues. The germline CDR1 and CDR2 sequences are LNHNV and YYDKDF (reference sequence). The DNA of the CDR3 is TGTGCCACCAGCGAAGCGAGGTTAGCGGGAGAGGTCCAGTTCTTC. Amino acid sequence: CATSEARLAGEVQFF.

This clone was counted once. The CDR3 DNA reads as TGTGCCAGCAGCTTAGGGAGGGAAATTGGAAACACCATATATTTT. It translates to CASSLGREIGNTIYF. The chain has TRBV7-2 and TRBJ1-3, with no clear D. Trimming took 1 base from V and 3 from J, leaving 10 bases between them. Per germline, CDR1 SGHTA and CDR2 FQGNSA. This CDR3 has 15 residues.